The 19 T cell receptor beta chains presented below share a single source sample, sequenced in a study of T cells in Graves' hyperthyroidism and ophthalmopathy. RNA transcripts yielded amplified TCR beta CDR3 regions. TCR CDR3 underwent first-round RT-PCR with the HTBI primer set. TCRdb redid the calling of the multiplex PCR reads with MiXCR, one entry per CDR3 protein. In the table there are more than 250,000 distinct CDR3 sequences, roughly 15% of which are singletons. Sequencing was done on a sample of blood. The receptors here all came from a woman in her forties or fifties with Graves' hyperthyroidism that later progressed to Graves' ophthalmopathy.

There are a few counts of this clonotype. J is TRBJ1-2 and V is TRBV9, with TRBD1 as a possible D gene (6 bases). CDR1 is SGDLS and CDR2 is YYNGEE in the germline V gene. The germline V and J ends were trimmed by 4 bases and 4 bases, with 17 bases remaining between them. The CDR3 is 15 amino acids. The CDR3 bases are TGTGCCAGCAGCTCTTTAGCCGGACAGTCCTATGGCTACACCTTC. Amino acids: CASSSLAGQSYGYTF. The full variable domain, in which reference TRBV9 and TRBJ1-2 provide the parts outside the CDR3, is DSGVTQTPKHLITATGQRVTLRCSPRSGDLSVYWYQQSLDQGLQFLIQYYNGEERAKGNILERFSAQQFPDLHSELNLSSLELGDSALYFCASSSLAGQSYGYTFGSGTRLTVV.

The table lists this clonotype with many counts. V is TRBV20-1 and J is TRBJ2-1, with D possibly TRBD2 on 6 matching bases. The CDR3 is 17 residues long. Trimming took off 2 bases at V and 8 bases at J, with 25 bases between the two ends. Germline CDR1 reads DFQATT; CDR2 reads SNEGSKA (reference sequence). The CDR3 coding sequence is TGCAGTGCTAGAACCCTCCACGGGCTAGCGAGTGAGGATGAGCAGTTCTTC. Encoded protein: CSARTLHGLASEDEQFF.

J is TRBJ2-3 and V is TRBV12-3 or TRBV12-4, with TRBD2 identical over 10 bases. The CDR3 length is 17 residues. V shed 5 bases and J 9 bases; nucleotides not matched to a gene: 17. CDR3 loop: CASSLPGASGRQATQYF. CDR3 nucleotides: TGTGCCAGCAGTCTTCCCGGGGCTAGCGGGAGACAGGCAACGCAGTATTTT.

Ten or more counts support this clonotype. V and J are TRBV29-1 and TRBJ1-1; D not certain. The germline gives CDR1 SQVTM, CDR2 ANQGSEA. Trimming removed 5 bases at V and 6 bases at J, with 19 bases between. This CDR3 is 14 amino acids long. The CDR3 protein is CSVFVGSSFSEAFF. The CDR3 region has the DNA TGCAGCGTTTTCGTAGGCAGTTCATTCTCTGAAGCTTTCTTT.

Ten or more counts support this clonotype. The chain couples TRBV11-3 to TRBJ2-1; 12 bases are shared with TRBD1. Per the germline V gene, CDR1 is SGHNT and CDR2 is YENEEA. The CDR3 is 16 residues long. V gave up 5 bases and J gave up 8 bases; unmatched junction bases: 10. CDR3 amino acids: CASSLSRDRGLDEQFF. In DNA, the CDR3 is TGTGCCAGCAGCCTCAGCCGGGACAGGGGGCTGGATGAGCAGTTCTTC.

This clonotype appeared many times. The gene calls are TRBV28 and TRBJ2-7; 10 bases match TRBD2. CDR1 is MDHEN, CDR2 SYDVKM, per germline. This CDR3 has 14 amino acids. V lost 6 bases, J lost 9 bases, and 11 bases stayed unmatched. The CDR3 nucleotides are TGTGCCAGCAGCTACCTAGCGGGAGAAATGCGGCAGTACTTC. This encodes CASSYLAGEMRQYF.

The sample holds many counts of this clonotype. J is TRBJ2-1 and V is TRBV5-1, with a possible D match to TRBD1 (5 bases). Per germline, CDR1 SGHRS and CDR2 YFSETQ. Between the trimmed V and J ends, which lost 5 bases and 8 bases, there was a span of 11 bases. The CDR3 length is 12 residues. The CDR3 loop reads CASSLLGHEQFF. DNA for the CDR3: TGCGCCAGCAGTTTGTTGGGGCATGAGCAGTTCTTC.

This clonotype was counted between two and nine times. The J gene is TRBJ2-2, the V gene TRBV5-1; D gene ambiguous. CDR1 is SGHRS, CDR2 YFSETQ, per germline. The V gene lost 1 base and the J gene lost 9 bases, with 10 bases spanning the gap. The CDR3 has 13 residues. CDR3 DNA sequence: TGCGCCAGCAGCTTGAAAGGCGAGAGGGAGCTGTTTTTT. As protein: CASSLKGERELFF.

This chain joins TRBV9 and TRBJ2-3; no reliable D call. Germline loops: CDR1 SGDLS, CDR2 YYNGEE. The CDR3 has 14 amino acids. The V and J ends lost 0 bases and 2 bases respectively, with 7 bases between them. The CDR3 loop reads CASSVGHDTDTQYF. CDR3 sequence (DNA): TGTGCCAGCAGCGTAGGACACGACACAGATACGCAGTATTTT.

There are many counts of this clonotype. The V and J genes are TRBV18 and TRBJ1-1, with 8 bases that match TRBD1. CDR1 is KGHSH, CDR2 LQKENI, per germline. V lost 2 bases, J lost 4 bases, and 9 bases stayed unmatched. The CDR3 contains 16 residues. CDR3 loop: CASSPMETGVGTEAFF. CDR3 in DNA: TGTGCCAGCTCACCAATGGAGACAGGGGTGGGCACTGAAGCTTTCTTT.

There are many counts of this clonotype. The V call is TRBV6-1, the J call TRBJ2-1; either TRBD1 or TRBD2 may fit D (5 bases each). Trimming took 4 bases from V and 5 from J, leaving 15 bases between them. CDR1 is MNHNS and CDR2 is SASEGT in the germline V gene. The CDR3 is 15 residues long. The CDR3 DNA is TGTGCCAGCAGTGCCTCGGGACGTCTTGACAATGAGCAGTTCTTC. Its translation is CASSASGRLDNEQFF.

The V gene is TRBV2, the J gene TRBJ2-7; D unresolved. The CDR3 is made up of 11 amino acids. Per the germline V gene, CDR1 is SNHLY and CDR2 is FYNNEI. V lost 6 bases to trimming and J lost 3 bases, with 6 bases between them. The CDR3 loop is CASRWLYEQYF. The CDR3, as DNA: TGTGCCAGCAGGTGGCTCTACGAGCAGTACTTC.

This clonotype came up a few times. The chain has TRBV7-8 and TRBJ2-2, with 7 bases matching TRBD1. Trimming took 5 bases from V and 2 from J; bases not matched to a gene: 5. This CDR3 has 15 residues. Germline values: CDR1 SGHVS, CDR2 FQNEAQ. The CDR3 DNA sequence: TGTGCCAGCAGCAAGGACAGGCCTAACACCGGGGAGCTGTTTTTT. This translates into CASSKDRPNTGELFF.

There are many counts of this clonotype. The V gene is TRBV20-1, the J gene TRBJ1-5; 8 bases are shared with TRBD1. This CDR3 is built from 14 residues. V lost 3 bases, J lost 7 bases, and 8 bases stayed unmatched. Per germline, CDR1 DFQATT and CDR2 SNEGSKA (reference sequence). The CDR3 region is CSASYGQGAQPQHF. The CDR3 DNA reads TGCAGTGCTAGTTACGGGCAGGGGGCACAGCCCCAGCATTTT.

This clonotype was seen many times. The CDR3 region is CSATSRGRSTNEQFF. CDR3 sequence (DNA): TGCAGTGCTACATCTCGGGGGAGGTCGACCAATGAGCAGTTCTTC. The chain carries TRBV20-1 and TRBJ2-1, with D possibly being TRBD2 (6 bases). This CDR3 has 15 amino acids. Germline CDR1 and CDR2: DFQATT and SNEGSKA (reference sequence). V was shortened by 4 bases and J by 6 bases, with 19 bases between the two germline ends.

This clonotype has at least ten counts. The chain uses TRBV6-1 and TRBJ2-1, with a possible D match to TRBD2 (6 bases). V lost 6 bases and J 3 bases, leaving 18 bases between the germline ends. The CDR3 runs to 16 residues. Germline assignment: CDR1 MNHNS and CDR2 SASEGT. This CDR3 reads CASSSSPSDFYNEQFF. For the CDR3, the DNA is TGTGCCAGCAGCTCGAGTCCTAGCGATTTCTACAATGAGCAGTTCTTC.

The chain has TRBV28 and TRBJ1-2, with TRBD1 matching over 7 bases. J lost 5 bases, V lost 7 bases, and 16 bases had no gene match. The CDR3 contains 16 residues. Germline CDR1 reads MDHEN; CDR2 reads SYDVKM. CDR3 region: CASIQQGIPWGYGYTF. For the CDR3, the DNA is TGTGCCAGCATTCAACAGGGGATCCCTTGGGGGTATGGCTACACCTTC.

This clonotype was counted at least ten times. The V gene is TRBV27, the J gene TRBJ2-7; 10 bases align to TRBD2. CDR1 is MNHEY, CDR2 SMNVEV, per germline (reference sequence). The V and J ends lost 5 bases and 4 bases, in that order; junction bases with no gene match: 8. There are 15 residues in the CDR3. The chain's CDR3 is CASSPGLAEIYEQYF. As DNA, the CDR3 is TGTGCCAGCAGTCCTGGACTAGCGGAGATATACGAGCAGTACTTC.

This clonotype was detected ten times or more. This rearrangement joins TRBV5-6 to TRBJ2-5; TRBD1 matches 7 bases. In germline, CDR1 is SGHDT, CDR2 YYEEEE. The V gene end was trimmed by 4 bases and the J gene end by 4 bases; junction bases not matched to a gene: 4. The CDR3 extends over 13 amino acids. The DNA of the CDR3 is TGTGCCAGCAGCATAAGGACAGGAGAGACCCAGTACTTC. Its translation: CASSIRTGETQYF.